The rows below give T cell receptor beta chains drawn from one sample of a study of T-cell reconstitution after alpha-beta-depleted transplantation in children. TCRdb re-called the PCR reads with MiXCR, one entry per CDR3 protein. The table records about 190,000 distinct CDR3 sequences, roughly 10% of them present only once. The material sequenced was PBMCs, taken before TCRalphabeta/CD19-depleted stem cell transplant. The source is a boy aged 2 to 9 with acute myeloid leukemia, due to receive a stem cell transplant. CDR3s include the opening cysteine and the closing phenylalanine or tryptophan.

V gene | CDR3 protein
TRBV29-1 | CSVEDRQVGGYTF
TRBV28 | CASSPPTGLTDTQYF
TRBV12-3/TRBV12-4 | CASSLYSYNEQFF
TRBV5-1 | CASSLDAASTDTQYF
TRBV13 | CASSFEEALEQYF
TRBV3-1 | CASSRQQGNTEAFF
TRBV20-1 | CSAREAEPPTDTQYF
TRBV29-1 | CSVAGKDTQYF
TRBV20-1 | CSASPPYKQRTEAFF
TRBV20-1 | CSARTAVSYEQYF
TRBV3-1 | CASSQGTGGINEKLFF
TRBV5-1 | CASSGTGGDGYTF